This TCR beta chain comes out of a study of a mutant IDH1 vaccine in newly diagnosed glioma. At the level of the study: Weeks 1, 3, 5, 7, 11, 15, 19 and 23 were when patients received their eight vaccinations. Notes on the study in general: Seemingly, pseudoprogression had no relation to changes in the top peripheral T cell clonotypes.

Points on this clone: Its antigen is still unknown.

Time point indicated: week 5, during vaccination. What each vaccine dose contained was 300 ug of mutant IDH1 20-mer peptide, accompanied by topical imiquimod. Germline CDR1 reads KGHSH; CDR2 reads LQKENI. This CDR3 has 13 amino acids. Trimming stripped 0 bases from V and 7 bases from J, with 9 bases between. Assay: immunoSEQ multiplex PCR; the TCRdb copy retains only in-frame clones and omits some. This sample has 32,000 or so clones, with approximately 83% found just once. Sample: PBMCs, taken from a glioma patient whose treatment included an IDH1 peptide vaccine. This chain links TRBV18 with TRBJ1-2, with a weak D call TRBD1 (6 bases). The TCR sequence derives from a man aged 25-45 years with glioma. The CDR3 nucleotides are TGTGCCAGCTCACCACCACAGGGCGGTGGCTACACCTTC. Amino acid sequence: CASSPPQGGGYTF.